This TCR beta chain was found in a study of T cells in Graves' hyperthyroidism and ophthalmopathy. This clonotype was seen repeatedly, ten times or more. What it binds is unknown. Study-wide results and caveats: Blood samples included most of the expanded thyroid clonotypes exceeding 0.001.

Trimming removed 2 bases from V and 4 bases from J, with 12 bases in between. CDR1 and CDR2 (germline): MDHEN, SYDVKM. This CDR3 region has 15 residues. It was RNA transcripts that yielded the amplified TCR beta CDR3 regions. Initially, a first-round RT-PCR of the TCR CDR3 employed the HTBI primer set. A single record per CDR3 protein comes from TCRdb applying MiXCR to the multiplex PCR reads. The sample shows about 360,000 distinct CDR3 sequences, around 16% of them seen only once. What was sequenced was blood. The genes are TRBV28 and TRBJ2-1; tentative D call: TRBD2 (6 bases). The source of this sequence is a woman under 30 with Graves' hyperthyroidism that later progressed to Graves' ophthalmopathy. This CDR3 is CASSLGGGLYNEQFF. The CDR3 DNA reads TGTGCCAGCAGTTTAGGGGGAGGCCTATACAATGAGCAGTTCTTC.